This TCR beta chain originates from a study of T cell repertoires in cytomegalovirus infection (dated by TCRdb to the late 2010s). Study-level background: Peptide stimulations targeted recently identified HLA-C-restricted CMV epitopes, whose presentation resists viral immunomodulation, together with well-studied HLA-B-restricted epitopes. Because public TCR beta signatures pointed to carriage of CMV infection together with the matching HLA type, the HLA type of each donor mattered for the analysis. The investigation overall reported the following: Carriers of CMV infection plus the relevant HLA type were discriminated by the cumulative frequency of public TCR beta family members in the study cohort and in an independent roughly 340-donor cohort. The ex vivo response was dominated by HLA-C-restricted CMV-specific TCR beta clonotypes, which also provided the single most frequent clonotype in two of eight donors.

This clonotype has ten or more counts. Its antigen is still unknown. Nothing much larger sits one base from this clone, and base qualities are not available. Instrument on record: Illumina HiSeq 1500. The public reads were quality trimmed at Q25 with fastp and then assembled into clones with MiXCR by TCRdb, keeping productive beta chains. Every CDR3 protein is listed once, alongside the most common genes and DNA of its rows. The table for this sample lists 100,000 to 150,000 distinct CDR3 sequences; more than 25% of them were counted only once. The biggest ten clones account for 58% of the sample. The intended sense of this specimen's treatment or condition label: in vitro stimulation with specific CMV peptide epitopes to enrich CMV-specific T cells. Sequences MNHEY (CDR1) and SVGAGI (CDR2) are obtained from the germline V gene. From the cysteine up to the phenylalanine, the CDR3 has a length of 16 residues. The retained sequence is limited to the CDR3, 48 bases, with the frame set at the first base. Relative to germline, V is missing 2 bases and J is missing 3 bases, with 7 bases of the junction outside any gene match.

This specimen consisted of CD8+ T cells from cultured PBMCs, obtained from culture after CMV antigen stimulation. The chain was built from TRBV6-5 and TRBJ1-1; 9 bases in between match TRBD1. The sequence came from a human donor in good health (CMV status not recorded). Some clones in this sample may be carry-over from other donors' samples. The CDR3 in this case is CASSYERDRAYTEAFF. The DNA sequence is TGTGCCAGCAGTTACGAGCGGGACAGGGCATACACTGAAGCTTTCTTT.